This T cell receptor (beta chain) originates from a study of glioma-infiltrating T cells after dendritic cell vaccination. This sample's time point: after dendritic cell vaccination, including at tumor progression/relapse. Sequencing was performed with immunoSEQ multiplex PCR; in TCRdb, only in-frame clones are kept and a portion is missing. The table lists 70,000 to 95,000 clones, roughly 84% of them singletons, with around 2% in the top ten. From germline, CDR1 is LGHNA and CDR2 YNFKEQ. There are 18 residues in the CDR3. The junction had 10 bases not matched to a gene; V was cut back by 2 bases and J by 1 base.

The sequence was collected from a human donor with glioblastoma. Sequencing used blood, obtained after dendritic cell vaccination. The genes are TRBV4-2 and TRBJ2-3, with 9 positions matching TRBD1. The CDR3 spells CASSQRDTRTGGTDTQYF. CDR3 DNA sequence: TGTGCCAGCAGCCAAAGAGATACTAGGACAGGGGGCACAGATACGCAGTATTTT.